These T cell receptor beta chains were read from a single sample in a study of T cell repertoires in cytomegalovirus infection. From the reads, TCRdb called clonotypes with MiXCR, one entry per CDR3 protein. The repertoire holds 150,000 or so distinct CDR3 sequences, with roughly 6.5% as singletons. Sequencing was performed on PBMCs. The receptor set was obtained from a human donor in good health (CMV status not recorded). Some clones in this sample may be carry-over from other donors' samples. The CDR3 runs from the conserved cysteine through the conserved F or W. A D gene is named only where the DNA matches it firmly. Clone size is not always given. Where it is, it says once, few, many or a class for expanded clones.

j_gene	abundance	v_gene	d_gene	CDR3nt	CDR3aa
TRBJ2-3	few	TRBV9	TRBD1	TGTGCCAGCAGCGGACGGACAGGCCCAGATACGCAGTATTTT	CASSGRTGPDTQYF
TRBJ2-7	.	TRBV29-1	TRBD1	TGCAGCGTTGACTCCGGGACAGGGAGCTACGAGCAGTACTTC	CSVDSGTGSYEQYF
TRBJ2-7	few	TRBV7-8	TRBD1	TGTGCCAGCAGCTCAGGGACAGGGGGCGCTTACGAGCAGTACTTC	CASSSGTGGAYEQYF
TRBJ1-1	many	TRBV28	.	TGTGCCAGCACCCTGGAATCTAACACTGAAGCTTTCTTT	CASTLESNTEAFF
TRBJ1-1	many	TRBV12-5	.	TGTGCTAGTGGTTTGGTAGGGAACACTGAAGCTTTCTTT	CASGLVGNTEAFF
TRBJ1-1	many	TRBV7-2	.	TGTGCCAGCAGCTTAGGGGCAGGGGTGAACACTGAAGCTTTCTTT	CASSLGAGVNTEAFF
TRBJ2-6	many	TRBV7-9	TRBD1	TGTGCCAGCAGGACAGGGATGAGAACGAACTCTGTGGCCAACGTCCTGACTTTC	CASRTGMRTNSVANVLTF
TRBJ1-1	many	TRBV7-6	.	TGTGCCAGCAGCTTAGCGGCAGGCCTGAACACTGAAGCTTTCTTT	CASSLAAGLNTEAFF
TRBJ2-7	many	TRBV7-3	TRBD1	TGTGCCAGCAGCTTATCAGGGGGTAGCTCCTACGAGCAGTACTTC	CASSLSGGSSYEQYF
TRBJ1-2	few	TRBV20-1	.	TGCAGTGCTAGAGCACGGGAGGTCGGACTATTTGATGGCTACACCTTC	CSARAREVGLFDGYTF
TRBJ2-6	many	TRBV7-2	TRBD2	TGTGCCAGCAACCCGGGGGGGGGCGCTCCTGGGGCCAACGTCCTGACTTTC	CASNPGGGAPGANVLTF
TRBJ2-7	.	TRBV5-4	TRBD1	TGTGCCAGCAGTCCCATCTCCGGACAGGGATACCACGAGCAGCACTTC	CASSPISGQGYHEQHF
TRBJ2-3	many	TRBV7-2	.	TGTGCCAGCAGCCCGGGTAGTGGGGGGGCGAGCGGAGATACGCAGTATTTT	CASSPGSGGASGDTQYF
TRBJ1-2	many	TRBV6-2/TRBV6-3	.	TGTGCCAGCAGTGACAGGACCTTCTATGGCTACACCTTC	CASSDRTFYGYTF
TRBJ2-3	many	TRBV7-2	TRBD2	TGTGCCAGCAGCTTATTTTGGGCTAGCGGGGAATCAGCAGATACGCAGTATTTT	CASSLFWASGESADTQYF